These 21 T cell receptor beta chains originate from one sample sequenced in a study of T-cell reconstitution after alpha-beta-depleted transplantation in children. It was with unique molecular identifiers that the TCRbeta library was prepared. TCRdb independently ran MiXCR on the PCR reads; one entry per CDR3 protein. The sample shows hundreds of thousands of distinct CDR3 sequences, roughly 13% of them seen only once. The starting material was PBMCs, mostly from graft donor cells, obtained 360 days after TCRalphabeta/CD19-depleted stem cell transplant. Receptor source: a male patient younger than 18 who had a stem cell transplant for acute myeloid leukemia, so the T cells may come from the graft donor.

The rearrangement uses TRBV29-1 and TRBJ2-3; a weak D match, TRBD2 (5 bases). V lost 7 bases and J 6 bases, leaving 14 bases between the germline ends. The CDR3 has 12 residues. Per the germline V gene, CDR1 is SQVTM and CDR2 is ANQGSEA. CDR3 amino acids: CSGRLGYDTQYF. CDR3 DNA sequence: TGCAGCGGGAGGTTGGGTTACGATACGCAGTATTTT.

The V call is TRBV6-2 or TRBV6-3, the J call TRBJ2-7; D is perhaps TRBD1 (7 bases). The CDR3 loop spans 18 amino acids. V lost 6 bases to trimming and J lost 0 bases, with 24 bases between them. The germline V gene encodes CDR1 MNHEY and CDR2 SVGEGT. The DNA for the CDR3 is TGTGCCAGCAGCGCTATTGTCGACAGGGACTGGAGCTCCTACGAGCAGTACTTC. It translates to CASSAIVDRDWSSYEQYF.

This clonotype was counted at least ten times. This chain joins TRBV5-1 and TRBJ1-6; TRBD1 matches 8 bases. Germline V lookup: CDR1 SGHRS, CDR2 YFSETQ. The CDR3 covers 15 residues. The junction had 3 bases not matched to a gene; V was cut back by 4 bases and J by 3 bases. In DNA form, the CDR3 reads TGCGCCAGCAGCAGGGGGACAGGCTATAATTCACCCCTCCACTTT. Its protein product is CASSRGTGYNSPLHF.

To note about this clonotype: The conserved phenylalanine or tryptophan is not found at the CDR3 terminus, so this likely reflects a read error. This chain joins TRBV7-2 and TRBJ2-7, with D perhaps assigned TRBD1 or TRBD2 (5 bases each). Germline-derived CDR1 and CDR2 are SGHTA and FQGNSA. The length of the CDR3 is 15 residues. Trimming removed 4 bases at V and 7 bases at J, with 20 bases between. CDR3: CASSSRPQGVREQYI. In DNA, the CDR3 is TGTGCCAGCAGCTCAAGACCCCAGGGAGTACGGGAGCAGTACATC.

V and J are TRBV7-6 and TRBJ2-1; TRBD2 matches 7 bases. J gave up 8 bases and V 5 bases, and 12 bases lay outside the gene matches. CDR3 length: 15 amino acids. Germline CDR1 is SGHVS and CDR2 is FNYEAQ. CDR3 nucleotide sequence: TGTGCCAGCAGCGATGAAGGACTAGGGTATTATGAGCAGTTCTTC. Translating it yields CASSDEGLGYYEQFF.

This clonotype occurred many times. The chain is built from TRBV5-5 and TRBJ2-1; possibly TRBD2 for D (5 bases). The CDR3 is made up of 11 amino acids. Trimming left V 2 bases short and J 15 bases short, with 12 bases between. CDR1 and CDR2 (germline): SGHKS, YYEKEE (reference sequence). The CDR3 protein is CASSFVAGLFF. DNA for the CDR3: TGTGCCAGCAGCTTTGTCGCGGGTCTGTTCTTC.

In its sample, this clonotype was seen many times. This chain links TRBV12-3 or TRBV12-4 with TRBJ2-7; 8 positions agree with TRBD2. The length of the CDR3 is 14 residues. The V gene end was trimmed by 8 bases and the J gene end by 3 bases; junction bases not matched to a gene: 9. The CDR3 reads CASRYAGGNYEQYF. CDR3 bases: TGTGCCAGCCGCTACGCGGGAGGAAACTACGAGCAGTACTTC.

This chain joins TRBV5-4 and TRBJ2-1; TRBD1 matches 7 bases. Germline CDR1 reads SGHNT; CDR2 reads YYREEE (reference sequence). CDR3 length equals 15 residues. J lost 4 bases, V lost 4 bases, and 8 bases had no gene match. CDR3 bases: TGTGCCAGCAGCACCCGGGACAGAGAGTACAATGAGCAGTTCTTC. It translates to CASSTRDREYNEQFF.

This clonotype was found many times. The chain carries TRBV28 and TRBJ2-7; the D gene is possibly TRBD1 (6 bases). Between the trimmed V and J ends, which lost 5 bases and 0 bases, there was a span of 23 bases. Per germline, CDR1 MDHEN and CDR2 SYDVKM. The CDR3 is 18 amino acids. The CDR3 bases are TGTGCCAGCAGTGGCCCCTTGCCAAACAGGGAAAGCTCCTACGAGCAGTACTTC. Translating it yields CASSGPLPNRESSYEQYF. The whole variable domain, remainder taken from reference TRBV28 and TRBJ2-7, is DVKVTQSSRYLVKRTGEKVFLECVQDMDHENMFWYRQDPGLGLRLIYFSYDVKMKEKGDIPEGYSVSREKKERFSLILESASTNQTSMYLCASSGPLPNRESSYEQYFGPGTRLTVT.

The chain recombines TRBV29-1 with TRBJ2-1, with a weak D call TRBD2 (6 bases). V lost 6 bases, J lost 0 bases, and 21 bases lay in between. The CDR3 length is 17 residues. Per germline, CDR1 SQVTM and CDR2 ANQGSEA. DNA for the CDR3: TGCAGCGTGGGGGGTCAACGCGGGTCGAGCTCCTACAATGAGCAGTTCTTC. Translating gives CSVGGQRGSSSYNEQFF.

This clonotype was observed a handful of times. The rearrangement uses TRBV27 and TRBJ2-7; D perhaps matches TRBD1 (6 bases). In germline, CDR1 is MNHEY, CDR2 SMNVEV (reference sequence). The length of the CDR3 is 15 residues. The V end was cut by 5 bases, the J end by 6 bases, with 20 bases between. The CDR3 coding sequence is TGTGCCAGCAGTCTAGGAGGCAGGGGCTGGGGCGAGCAGTACTTC. Protein product: CASSLGGRGWGEQYF.

The chain joins TRBV28 to TRBJ2-5; the D call may be TRBD1 or TRBD2 (5 bases each). The V and J ends lost 6 bases and 7 bases respectively, with 18 bases between them. Germline lookup yields CDR1 MDHEN and CDR2 SYDVKM. The CDR3 is made up of 14 amino acids. CDR3 in amino acids: CASRPRGPLSTQYF. Written as DNA, the CDR3 is TGTGCCAGCAGGCCCCGGGGACCCCTGTCGACCCAGTACTTC. Full variable domain (outside the CDR3, taken from reference TRBV28 and TRBJ2-5): DVKVTQSSRYLVKRTGEKVFLECVQDMDHENMFWYRQDPGLGLRLIYFSYDVKMKEKGDIPEGYSVSREKKERFSLILESASTNQTSMYLCASRPRGPLSTQYFGPGTRLLVL.

This clonotype occurred many times. The chain is built from TRBV29-1 and TRBJ2-5, with 11 bases that match TRBD2. Germline CDR1 SQVTM, CDR2 ANQGSEA. V trimming: 4 bases; J trimming: 4 bases; junction bases outside the gene matches: 5. The CDR3 loop spans 14 amino acids. The CDR3 DNA reads TGCAGCGTTGGAGGCCTAGCGGGAGGAGAGACCCAGTACTTC. Protein product: CSVGGLAGGETQYF.

In its sample, this clonotype was seen a few times. The chain has TRBV28 and TRBJ2-1, with TRBD1 identical over 8 bases. Germline CDR1 is MDHEN and CDR2 is SYDVKM. V dropped 5 bases and J dropped 3; count of bases not matched to a gene: 6. This CDR3 is built from 15 residues. The CDR3 coding sequence is TGTGCCAGCAGTGGGGGACAGGAGAGCTACAATGAGCAGTTCTTC. Residues: CASSGGQESYNEQFF. The full variable domain, in which reference TRBV28 and TRBJ2-1 provide the parts outside the CDR3, is DVKVTQSSRYLVKRTGEKVFLECVQDMDHENMFWYRQDPGLGLRLIYFSYDVKMKEKGDIPEGYSVSREKKERFSLILESASTNQTSMYLCASSGGQESYNEQFFGPGTRLTVL.

This clonotype was observed a few times. The CDR3 spells CSAIGGRATYNEQFF. CDR3 nucleotide sequence: TGCAGTGCCATAGGCGGGAGGGCCACCTACAATGAGCAGTTCTTC. The chain recombines TRBV20-1 with TRBJ2-1; 9 bases map to TRBD2. The CDR3 contains 15 residues. Germline lookup yields CDR1 DFQATT and CDR2 SNEGSKA (reference sequence). With 6 bases clipped from V and 2 bases from J, the junction kept 8 bases outside the gene matches.

This clonotype was recorded at least ten times. The CDR3 region is CASSVGSRNEQFF. Here the CDR3 DNA reads TGTGCCAGCAGCGTAGGTAGTCGCAATGAGCAGTTCTTC. The genes are TRBV9 and TRBJ2-1; no clear D. This CDR3 is 13 amino acids long. Trimming took off 0 bases at V and 6 bases at J, with 7 bases between the two ends. Germline CDR1 is SGDLS and CDR2 is YYNGEE.

This clonotype has just a few counts. This chain connects TRBV6-5 to TRBJ2-7, with 10 nucleotides matching TRBD1. This CDR3 comprises 14 residues. V shed 0 bases, J shed 5 bases, and the junction held 1 base outside the gene matches. CDR1 and CDR2 (germline): MNHEY, SVGAGI. CDR3: CASSYSGQGNEQYF. CDR3 sequence (DNA): TGTGCCAGCAGTTACTCGGGACAGGGGAACGAGCAGTACTTC.

This clonotype occurred a few times. This chain uses TRBV7-7 with TRBJ1-3; 9 positions match TRBD1. Germline V gives CDR1 SSHAT, CDR2 FNYEAQ (reference sequence). This CDR3 has 16 residues. DNA for the CDR3: TGTGCTAGATCACCACAGGGGGCGAGTTCTGGAAACACCATATATTTT. It translates to CARSPQGASSGNTIYF.

The chain uses TRBV20-1 and TRBJ2-7; either TRBD1 or TRBD2 may fit D (5 bases each). This CDR3 is built from 15 residues. The ends were cut back, 6 bases at V and 0 bases at J, with 18 bases in the middle. Germline lookup yields CDR1 DFQATT and CDR2 SNEGSKA (reference sequence). CDR3 sequence: CSADPSRGGSYEQYF. The CDR3, as DNA: TGCAGTGCCGATCCCTCGAGGGGCGGCTCCTACGAGCAGTACTTC.

In this sample, this clonotype turned up a few times. The chain employs TRBV18 and TRBJ2-1; 10 nucleotides agree with TRBD2. CDR1 and CDR2 (germline): KGHSH, LQKENI. The CDR3 is 16 amino acids. With 0 bases clipped from V and 6 bases from J, the junction kept 5 bases outside the gene matches. The CDR3 spells CASSPPISGRVNEQFF. In DNA form, the CDR3 reads TGTGCCAGCTCACCACCTATAAGCGGGAGGGTCAATGAGCAGTTCTTC.

This rearrangement joins TRBV7-9 to TRBJ2-1; D unresolved. The germline V and J ends were trimmed by 0 bases and 10 bases, with 10 bases remaining between them. Germline lookup yields CDR1 SEHNR and CDR2 FQNEAQ (reference sequence). The CDR3 runs to 13 residues. CDR3 nucleotides: TGTGCCAGCAGCTTAGCGTCGAGCAGGGAGCAGTTCTTC. This encodes CASSLASSREQFF.